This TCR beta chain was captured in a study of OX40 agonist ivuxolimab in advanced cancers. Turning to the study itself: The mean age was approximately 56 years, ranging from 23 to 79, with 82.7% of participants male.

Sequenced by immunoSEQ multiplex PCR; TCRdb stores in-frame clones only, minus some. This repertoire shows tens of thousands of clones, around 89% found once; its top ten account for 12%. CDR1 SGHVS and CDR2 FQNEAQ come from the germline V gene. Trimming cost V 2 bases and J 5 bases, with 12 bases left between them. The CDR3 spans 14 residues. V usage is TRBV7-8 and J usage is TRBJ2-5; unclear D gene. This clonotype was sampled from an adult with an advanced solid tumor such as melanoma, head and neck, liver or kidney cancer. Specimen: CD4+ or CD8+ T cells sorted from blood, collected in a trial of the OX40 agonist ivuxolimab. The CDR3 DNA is TGTGCCAGCAGCTTACAGGCTTACCGCGAGACCCAGTACTTC. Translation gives CASSLQAYRETQYF.